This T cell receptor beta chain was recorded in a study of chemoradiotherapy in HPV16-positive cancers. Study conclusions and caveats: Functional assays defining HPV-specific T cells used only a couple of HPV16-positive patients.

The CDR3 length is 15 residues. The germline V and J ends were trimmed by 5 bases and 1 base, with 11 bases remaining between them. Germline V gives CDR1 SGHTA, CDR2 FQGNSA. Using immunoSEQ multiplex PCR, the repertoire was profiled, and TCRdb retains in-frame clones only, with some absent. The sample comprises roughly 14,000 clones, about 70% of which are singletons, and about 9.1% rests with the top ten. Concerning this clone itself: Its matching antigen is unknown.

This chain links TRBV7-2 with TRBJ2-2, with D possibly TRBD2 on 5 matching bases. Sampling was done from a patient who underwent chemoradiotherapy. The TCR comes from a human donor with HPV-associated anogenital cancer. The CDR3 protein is CASSQKGENTGELFF. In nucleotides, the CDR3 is TGTGCCAGCAGCCAAAAGGGAGAGAACACCGGGGAGCTGTTTTTT.